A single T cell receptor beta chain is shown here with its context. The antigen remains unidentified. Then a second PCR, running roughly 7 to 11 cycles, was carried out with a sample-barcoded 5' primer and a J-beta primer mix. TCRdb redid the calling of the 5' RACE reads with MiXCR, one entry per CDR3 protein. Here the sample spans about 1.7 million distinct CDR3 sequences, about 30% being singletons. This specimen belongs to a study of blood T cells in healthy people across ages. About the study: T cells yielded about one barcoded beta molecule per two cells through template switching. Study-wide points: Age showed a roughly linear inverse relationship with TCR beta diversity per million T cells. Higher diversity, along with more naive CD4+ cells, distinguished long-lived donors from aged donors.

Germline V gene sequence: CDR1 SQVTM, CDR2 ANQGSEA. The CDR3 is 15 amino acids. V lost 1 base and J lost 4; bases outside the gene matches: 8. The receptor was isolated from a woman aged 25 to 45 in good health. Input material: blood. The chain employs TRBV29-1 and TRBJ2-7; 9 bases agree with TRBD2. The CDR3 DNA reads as TGCAGCGTTGAAGGGGCTAGCGGGGTTATGTACGAGCAGTACTTC. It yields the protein CSVEGASGVMYEQYF.